The T cell receptor (beta chain) described here comes from a study of blood T cell repertoires in COVID-19. Across the study: Sample material is recorded as cDNA or gDNA derived from T cells, B-cell-depleted T cells, or PBMCs.

Germline loops: CDR1 KGHSH, CDR2 LQKENI. Trimming took 3 bases from V and 4 from J, leaving 15 bases between them. The CDR3 spans 15 residues. TCRdb's copy holds only in-frame clones and misses some; the assay was immunoSEQ multiplex PCR. The sample holds 250,000 to 300,000 clones, around 90% seen once. Cohort allocation depended upon clinical history that participants reported. This chain links TRBV18 with TRBJ1-2, with no clear D. The clonotype was recovered from a woman between 25 and 40 years old who had recovered from COVID-19. Sequenced material: PBMCs or T cells enriched from blood (not recorded which). CDR3 DNA sequence: TGTGCCAGCTCACCTTCAGTTTTTGAATTCTATGGCTACACCTTC. Amino acid sequence: CASSPSVFEFYGYTF.